This T cell receptor beta chain was obtained from a study of T cells in Graves' hyperthyroidism and ophthalmopathy. Study-level results: Progression to ophthalmopathy was predicted a median of roughly 6.5 months early.

From RNA transcripts, TCR beta CDR3 regions were amplified. TCR CDR3 underwent first-round RT-PCR with the HTBI primer set. TCRdb reanalysed the multiplex PCR reads using MiXCR and keeps one entry per CDR3 protein. The table records a few hundred thousand distinct CDR3 sequences, 20% to 30% of them present only once. This clonotype turned up a few times. The antigen is undetermined. The CDR3 covers 13 residues. The V gene's germline CDR1 is SQVTM and CDR2 ANQGSEA. V was clipped by 5 bases and J by 3 bases, with 10 bases between them. The specimen was blood. This clonotype was sampled from a man aged 45 to 65 with Graves' hyperthyroidism. This chain links TRBV29-1 with TRBJ2-2; possibly TRBD1 for D (6 bases). The CDR3 sequence: CSVLQGYTGELFF. In nucleotides, the CDR3 is TGCAGCGTTCTTCAGGGGTACACCGGGGAGCTGTTTTTT.